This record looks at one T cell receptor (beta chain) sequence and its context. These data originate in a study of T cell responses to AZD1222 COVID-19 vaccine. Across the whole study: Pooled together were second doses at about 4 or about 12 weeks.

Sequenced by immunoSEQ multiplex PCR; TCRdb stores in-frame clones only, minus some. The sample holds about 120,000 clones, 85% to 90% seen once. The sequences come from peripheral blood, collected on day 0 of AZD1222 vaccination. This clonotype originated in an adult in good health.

The CDR3 spells CASSSQQGTPQHF. CDR3 in DNA: TGTGCCAGCAGCTCCCAGCAGGGGACCCCTCAGCATTTT. The rearrangement joins TRBV5-8 to TRBJ1-5; perhaps TRBD1 as D (6 bases). The germline gives CDR1 SGHTS, CDR2 YDEGEE. The CDR3 consists of 13 residues. Trimming left V 3 bases short and J 13 bases short, with 17 bases between.